This TCR beta chain was obtained from a study of T cell responses to AZD1222 COVID-19 vaccine. Across the whole study: Recipients boosted at about 4 weeks or about 12 weeks are pooled. Study-level points and caveats: CD4 TCRs associated with vaccination spanned spike, dominating at 160-218 and 743-854. Donors skewed white British and female; clonal diversity was possibly underestimated.

V was trimmed by 2 bases and J by 5 bases, leaving 19 bases between them. Germline V gene sequence: CDR1 LNHNV, CDR2 YYDKDF (reference sequence). This CDR3 is 17 amino acids long. The repertoire was sequenced with immunoSEQ multiplex PCR; TCRdb's copy has only in-frame clones and lacks some. The table has under 200,000 clones, 90% to 95% seen once; the top ten hold approximately 3.9%. A remark on this clone: The antigen is undetermined.

V is TRBV15 and J is TRBJ1-5; D not resolved. The source of this sequence is an adult in good health. Sequencing used peripheral blood, obtained on day 0 of AZD1222 vaccination. Here the CDR3 reads CATSRQRSWGMYQPQHF. The CDR3 nucleotides read TGTGCCACCAGCAGACAAAGATCTTGGGGTATGTATCAGCCCCAGCATTTT.